The 29 T cell receptor beta chains presented below share a single source sample, sequenced in a study of cytomegalovirus exposure and HLA in healthy donors. With 60 Vbeta and 13 Jbeta primers, the PCR was carried out. Sequenced by immunoSEQ multiplex PCR; TCRdb stores in-frame clones only, minus some. In the table there are over 100,000 clones, around 70% of which are singletons. The sample consisted of PBMCs. The receptors originated from an older woman in good health and CMV-seropositive.

The rearrangement links TRBV27 to TRBJ2-3; no reliable D call. This CDR3 region has 15 residues. With 5 bases removed from V and 0 bases from J, the gap between germline ends came to 12 bases. CDR1 and CDR2 from the germline V gene are MNHEY and SMNVEV (reference sequence). Written as DNA, the CDR3 is TGTGCCAGCAGTAACCGGTCACCCAGCACAGATACGCAGTATTTT. It encodes CASSNRSPSTDTQYF.

The chain joins TRBV19 to TRBJ2-2, with 9 nucleotides matching TRBD2. This CDR3 comprises 16 residues. Trimming cost V 7 bases and J 1 base; bases outside gene matches: 7. Germline V gene sequence: CDR1 LNHDA, CDR2 SQIVND (reference sequence). CDR3 loop: CASTSGVGQNTGELFF. The CDR3 DNA is TGTGCCAGTACTAGCGGGGTAGGCCAGAACACCGGGGAGCTGTTTTTT.

This sequence joins TRBV10-3 and TRBJ2-2; TRBD1 agrees at 9 bases. This CDR3 is 17 amino acids long. V shed 9 bases and J 0 bases; nucleotides not matched to a gene: 11. Germline CDR1 and CDR2: ENHRY and SYGVKD. Here the CDR3 DNA reads TGTGCCATTTGGGACAGGGTTCAGAAATCGAACACCGGGGAGCTGTTTTTT. Amino acid sequence: CAIWDRVQKSNTGELFF.

CDR3 sequence: CASSLSPGLGDDEQYF. CDR3 sequence (DNA): TGTGCCAGCAGCTTAAGTCCCGGACTAGGCGACGACGAGCAGTACTTC. V and J are TRBV7-6 and TRBJ2-7; 7 bases map to TRBD2. The germline CDR1 and CDR2 sequences are SGHVS and FNYEAQ. Germline trimming cut 2 bases from V and 5 bases from J; bases unmatched to any gene: 12. The CDR3 spans 16 residues. The variable domain in full, completed from reference TRBV7-6 and TRBJ2-7, reads GAGVSQSPRYKVTKRGQDVALRCDPISGHVSLYWYRQALGQGPEFLTYFNYEAQQDKSGLPNDRFSAERPEGSISTLTIQRTEQRDSAMYRCASSLSPGLGDDEQYFGPGTRLTVT.

V and J are TRBV11-1 and TRBJ2-3; the D gene is possibly TRBD1 (5 bases). V lost 5 bases to trimming and J lost 2 bases, with 17 bases between them. Germline CDR1 and CDR2: SGHAT and FQDESV (reference sequence). This CDR3 region has 16 residues. The CDR3 sequence: CASSLLRAGNTDTQYF. The DNA of the CDR3 is TGTGCCAGCAGCCTCTTACGTGCAGGGAACACAGATACGCAGTATTTT.

The CDR3 loop is CASSIKGFEGAFF. The CDR3 DNA reads TGTGCCAGTAGTATAAAAGGGTTTGAGGGAGCTTTCTTT. The gene calls are TRBV19 and TRBJ1-1; D not certain. V was trimmed by 2 bases and J by 10 bases, leaving 14 bases between them. The CDR3 covers 13 residues. From germline, CDR1 is LNHDA and CDR2 SQIVND (reference sequence).

The sample holds a few counts of this clone. The DNA of the CDR3 is TGCGCCAGCAGTCAATCGAGGGACTCGACTAGCGGGGGGCACTCCTACGAGCAGTACTTC. Translated, it gives CASSQSRDSTSGGHSYEQYF. The V and J genes are TRBV23-1 and TRBJ2-7; 13 positions match TRBD2. TRBV23-1 is recorded as an ORF, its role being uncertain. The CDR3 has 20 residues. V shed 0 bases and J 0 bases; nucleotides not matched to a gene: 11.

The chain combines TRBV18 with TRBJ1-1, with a possible D match to TRBD1 (5 bases). CDR1 KGHSH and CDR2 LQKENI come from the germline V gene. V gave up 1 base and J gave up 1 base, with 7 bases separating them. The CDR3 length is 14 residues. The CDR3 spells CASSPLTGNTEAFF. Written as DNA, the CDR3 is TGTGCCAGCTCACCACTCACAGGGAACACTGAAGCTTTCTTT. Based on the CDR3 plus reference TRBV18 and TRBJ1-1, the full variable domain is NAGVMQNPRHLVRRRGQEARLRCSPMKGHSHVYWYRQLPEEGLKFMVYLQKENIIDESGMPKERFSAEFPKEGPSILRIQQVVRGDSAAYFCASSPLTGNTEAFFGQGTRLTVV.

The gene calls are TRBV30 and TRBJ1-4; tentative D call: TRBD1 (6 bases). The germline CDR1 and CDR2 sequences are GTSNPN and SVGIG (reference sequence). This CDR3 has 12 amino acids. V dropped 0 bases and J dropped 11 bases, with 10 bases sitting between them. CDR3 bases: TGTGCCTGGAGTGTACAGGGAGGGAAACTGTTTTTT. Residues: CAWSVQGGKLFF.

The chain couples TRBV19 to TRBJ2-7; 9 bases are a match to TRBD1. Germline CDR1 reads LNHDA; CDR2 reads SQIVND (reference sequence). The length of the CDR3 is 16 residues. J was trimmed by 2 bases and V by 5 bases; bases with no gene match: 10. The CDR3 DNA sequence: TGTGCCAGTAGTGGACCGGGGACAGGGTTTACCTACGAGCAGTACTTC. Its protein is CASSGPGTGFTYEQYF.

The chain couples TRBV7-9 to TRBJ1-1; TRBD1 matches at 9 bases. V trimming: 6 bases; J trimming: 3 bases; junction bases outside the gene matches: 5. Germline V gene sequence: CDR1 SEHNR, CDR2 FQNEAQ (reference sequence). The CDR3 extends over 14 amino acids. CDR3 loop: CASRRQGEYTEAFF. The CDR3 coding sequence is TGTGCCAGCAGAAGACAGGGGGAGTACACTGAAGCTTTCTTT. Variable domain in full (rest from reference TRBV7-9 and TRBJ1-1): DTGVSQNPRHKITKRGQNVTFRCDPISEHNRLYWYRQTLGQGPEFLTYFQNEAQLEKSRLLSDRFSAERPKGSFSTLEIQRTEQGDSAMYLCASRRQGEYTEAFFGQGTRLTVV.

V and J are TRBV11-1 and TRBJ2-3; the match to TRBD1 covers 10 bases. The germline V gene encodes CDR1 SGHAT and CDR2 FQDESV (reference sequence). J lost 2 bases, V lost 5 bases, and 10 bases had no gene match. CDR3 length: 17 amino acids. In nucleotides, the CDR3 is TGTGCCAGCAGCAGGACAGGGGGAGACCCAATCACAGATACGCAGTATTTT. This gives the protein CASSRTGGDPITDTQYF.

The CDR3 DNA is TGTGCCAGCGGACAGTACTACGAGCAGTACTTC. Translated, it gives CASGQYYEQYF. The rearrangement joins TRBV25-1 to TRBJ2-7; weak D call: TRBD1 (6 bases). The V gene lost 8 bases and the J gene lost 3 bases, with 8 bases spanning the gap. The CDR3 totals 11 residues. In germline, CDR1 is MGHDK, CDR2 SYGVNS.

The V call is TRBV10-3, the J call TRBJ1-2; perhaps TRBD1 as D (5 bases). The CDR3 covers 15 residues. Germline V gene lookup returns CDR1 ENHRY and CDR2 SYGVKD. Trimming cost V 4 bases and J 2 bases, with 14 bases left between them. The CDR3 DNA is TGTGCCATCAGTGCCAGGGAGGGAAGCAACTATGGCTACACCTTC. Translated, it gives CAISAREGSNYGYTF.

The gene calls are TRBV5-4 and TRBJ2-7; TRBD1 matches at 8 bases. The germline V gene encodes CDR1 SGHNT and CDR2 YYREEE (reference sequence). There are 13 residues in the CDR3. The junction had 7 bases not matched to a gene; V was cut back by 4 bases and J by 7 bases. This chain's CDR3 is CASSPGGAREQYF. Written as DNA, the CDR3 is TGTGCCAGCAGCCCAGGGGGCGCTCGGGAGCAGTACTTC. Full variable domain (missing parts from reference TRBV5-4 and TRBJ2-7): ETGVTQSPTHLIKTRGQQVTLRCSSQSGHNTVSWYQQALGQGPQFIFQYYREEENGRGNFPPRFSGLQFPNYSSELNVNALELDDSALYLCASSPGGAREQYFGPGTRLTVT.

The chain combines TRBV5-1 with TRBJ2-1; D gene uncertain. Trimming cost V 0 bases and J 10 bases, with 5 bases left between them. CDR1 SGHRS and CDR2 YFSETQ come from the germline V gene. The CDR3 sequence is 11 residues long. In DNA, the CDR3 is TGCGCCAGCAGCTTGGGACAAGAGCAGTTCTTC. Translation gives CASSLGQEQFF.

The rearrangement uses TRBV7-2 and TRBJ2-1; D not resolved. Germline V gene data show CDR1 as SGHTA and CDR2 as FQGNSA. The CDR3 covers 16 residues. V gave up 1 base and J gave up 0 bases, with 10 bases separating them. CDR3 in DNA: TGTGCCAGCAGCTTAGTTCCCCTTAACTCCTACAATGAGCAGTTCTTC. Its protein is CASSLVPLNSYNEQFF.

The chain employs TRBV27 and TRBJ2-7; 7 nucleotides agree with TRBD1. The germline CDR1 and CDR2 sequences are MNHEY and SMNVEV (reference sequence). The CDR3 consists of 15 residues. The V segment lost 5 bases and the J segment 1 base; nucleotides outside the gene matches: 8. The CDR3 DNA reads as TGTGCCAGCAGTATGTCCGTGACAGGGTCCTACGAGCAGTACTTC. It codes for CASSMSVTGSYEQYF.

V usage is TRBV18 and J usage is TRBJ1-1, with D unresolved. V shed 1 base and J shed 1 base, with 7 bases lying between them. The germline V gene encodes CDR1 KGHSH and CDR2 LQKENI. This CDR3 is built from 14 residues. CDR3 nucleotides: TGTGCCAGCTCACCACTGGAGACGAACACTGAAGCTTTCTTT. Translation: CASSPLETNTEAFF.

CDR3 sequence reads: CASSQLGTGGDEKLFF. In DNA, the CDR3 is TGTGCCAGCAGCCAGCTCGGGACAGGGGGCGATGAAAAACTGTTTTTT. The rearrangement links TRBV4-2 to TRBJ1-4; 12 nucleotides line up with TRBD1. The length of the CDR3 is 16 residues. V was clipped by 3 bases and J by 6 bases; unmatched bases: 5. CDR1 and CDR2 from the germline V gene are LGHNA and YNFKEQ.

The chain employs TRBV6-1 and TRBJ2-5; D possibly corresponds to TRBD1 (5 bases). Germline assignment: CDR1 MNHNS and CDR2 SASEGT. The V gene lost 6 bases and the J gene lost 0 bases, with 11 bases spanning the gap. This CDR3 contains 14 residues. CDR3 region: CASRRGTHQETQYF. CDR3 sequence (DNA): TGTGCCAGCAGAAGGGGCACCCACCAAGAGACCCAGTACTTC.

This sequence joins TRBV9 and TRBJ2-3; possibly TRBD2 for D (6 bases). Trimming took off 4 bases at V and 0 bases at J, with 15 bases between the two ends. Germline CDR1 and CDR2: SGDLS and YYNGEE. This CDR3 has 16 amino acids. The DNA of the CDR3 is TGTGCCAGCAGCTCCCGAGGTAGCGGAAGCACAGATACGCAGTATTTT. It specifies CASSSRGSGSTDTQYF.

V and J are TRBV11-2 and TRBJ2-1, with D possibly matching TRBD2 (6 bases). V lost 5 bases and J lost 12, with 14 bases in between. Per the germline V gene, CDR1 is SGHAT and CDR2 is FQNNGV. CDR3 size: 12 residues. CDR3 DNA sequence: TGTGCCAGCAGCAGAGGAGGGTATGGGCAGTTCTTC. It encodes CASSRGGYGQFF.

This chain connects TRBV5-6 to TRBJ1-1, with a possible D match to TRBD1 (6 bases). Germline CDR1 SGHDT, CDR2 YYEEEE. The CDR3 contains 15 residues. V was shortened by 4 bases and J by 1 base, with 14 bases between the two germline ends. CDR3 sequence: CASSPGRGKNTEAFF. CDR3 nucleotides: TGTGCCAGCAGCCCCGGGAGGGGGAAGAACACTGAAGCTTTCTTT.

This clone has a single count. This chain links TRBV19 with TRBJ2-2; D not certain. CDR1 is LNHDA and CDR2 is SQIVND in the germline V gene (reference sequence). The V end was cut by 3 bases, the J end by 0 bases, with 5 bases between. This CDR3 has 14 amino acids. The CDR3 region has the DNA TGTGCCAGTAGTATTGGCCCGAACACCGGGGAGCTGTTTTTT. It translates to CASSIGPNTGELFF.

The V gene is TRBV7-9, the J gene TRBJ2-7, with 7 positions matching TRBD1. V lost 5 bases, J lost 8 bases, and 9 bases stayed unmatched. Germline CDR1 SEHNR, CDR2 FQNEAQ (reference sequence). This CDR3 is built from 13 residues. Here the CDR3 DNA reads TGTGCCAGCAGCCCCACCGACAGGGCCCAGCAGTACTTC. It encodes CASSPTDRAQQYF. Complete variable domain (other parts from reference TRBV7-9 and TRBJ2-7): DTGVSQNPRHKITKRGQNVTFRCDPISEHNRLYWYRQTLGQGPEFLTYFQNEAQLEKSRLLSDRFSAERPKGSFSTLEIQRTEQGDSAMYLCASSPTDRAQQYFGPGTRLTVT.

This chain connects TRBV9 to TRBJ2-1; D is possibly TRBD2 (6 bases). V was clipped by 3 bases and J by 14 bases, with 15 bases between them. Germline V CDR1 and CDR2: SGDLS, YYNGEE. This CDR3 contains 12 residues. CDR3 coding DNA: TGTGCCAGCAGCGCCGACCGGGAGCCTGAGTTCTTC. Translated: CASSADREPEFF.

The J gene is TRBJ2-1, the V gene TRBV13; D not resolved. Per the germline V gene, CDR1 is PRHDT and CDR2 is FYEKMQ (reference sequence). Trimming took 2 bases from V and 8 from J, leaving 10 bases between them. The CDR3 loop spans 13 amino acids. The CDR3 protein is CASSLTEYDEQFF. The CDR3 coding sequence is TGTGCCAGCAGCTTAACCGAGTACGATGAGCAGTTCTTC.

V gene TRBV19 combines with J gene TRBJ1-1, with a weak D call TRBD1 (6 bases). The length of the CDR3 is 12 residues. Trimming pared 3 bases from V and 13 bases from J, leaving 15 bases between. Germline lookup yields CDR1 LNHDA and CDR2 SQIVND (reference sequence). The CDR3 coding sequence is TGTGCCAGTAGTATGAGGCAGGGGTCCGGTTTCTTT. Residues: CASSMRQGSGFF.